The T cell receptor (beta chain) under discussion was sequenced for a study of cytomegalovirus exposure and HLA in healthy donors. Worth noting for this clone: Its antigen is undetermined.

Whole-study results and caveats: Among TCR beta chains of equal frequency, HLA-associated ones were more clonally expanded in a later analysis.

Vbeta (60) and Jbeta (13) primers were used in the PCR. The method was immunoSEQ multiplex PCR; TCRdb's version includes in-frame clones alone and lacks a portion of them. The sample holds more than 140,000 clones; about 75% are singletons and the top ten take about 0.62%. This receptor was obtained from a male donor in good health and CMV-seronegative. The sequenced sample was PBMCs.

The CDR3 coding sequence is TGTGCCAGCAGCTATACTAGCGGGAGGGCCACTACCTACGAGCAGTACTTC. Encoded protein: CASSYTSGRATTYEQYF. V usage is TRBV11-2 and J usage is TRBJ2-7, with TRBD2 identical over 13 bases. V shed 4 bases, J shed 2 bases, and the junction held 8 bases outside the gene matches. The CDR3 is made up of 17 amino acids. Germline V lookup: CDR1 SGHAT, CDR2 FQNNGV.